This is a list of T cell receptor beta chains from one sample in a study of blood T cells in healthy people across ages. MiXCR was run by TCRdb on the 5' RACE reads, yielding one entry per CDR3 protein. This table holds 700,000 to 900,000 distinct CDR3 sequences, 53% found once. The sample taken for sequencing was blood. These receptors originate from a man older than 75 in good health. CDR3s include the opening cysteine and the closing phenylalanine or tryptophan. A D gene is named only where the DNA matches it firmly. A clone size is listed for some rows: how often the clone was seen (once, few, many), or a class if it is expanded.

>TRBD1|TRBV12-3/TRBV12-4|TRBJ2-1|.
TGTGCCAGCAGTCCGGGGACAGGGCTCGTTGAGCAGTTCTTC
CASSPGTGLVEQFF
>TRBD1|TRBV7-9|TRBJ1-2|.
TGTGCCAGCAGTCATCAGGGGGGTGGCTACACCTTC
CASSHQGGGYTF
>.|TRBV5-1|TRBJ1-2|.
TGCGCCAGCAGCTTGCAGGGGCGCGCCTATGGCTACACCTTC
CASSLQGRAYGYTF
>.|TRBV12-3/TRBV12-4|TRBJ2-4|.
TGTGCCAGCAGTTTTAGGGACATGACCAAAAACATTCAGTACTTC
CASSFRDMTKNIQYF
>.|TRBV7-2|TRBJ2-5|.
TGTGCCAGCAGCCGGGGGAGATCCGGGATGCAAGAGACCCAGTACTTC
CASSRGRSGMQETQYF
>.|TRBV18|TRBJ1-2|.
TGTGCCAGCTCACCGGACAGCCTCTATGGCTACACCTTC
CASSPDSLYGYTF
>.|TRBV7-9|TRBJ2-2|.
TGTGCCAGCAGCTTAAGTGCGGAAACAGGGAACACCGGGGAGCTGTTTTTT
CASSLSAETGNTGELFF
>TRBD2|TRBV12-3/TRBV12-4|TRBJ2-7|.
TGTGCCAGCAGTACTAGCGGGAGGGTCTACGCGCAGTACTTC
CASSTSGRVYAQYF
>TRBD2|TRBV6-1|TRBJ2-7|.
TGTGCCAGCAGTGAAGAAGGAAGGGGAGCGGGAGGTTCCTACGAGCAGTACTTC
CASSEEGRGAGGSYEQYF
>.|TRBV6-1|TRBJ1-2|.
TGTGCCAGCAGTGAAGGTTTCGGTGGGGGATTTTATGGCTACACCTTC
CASSEGFGGGFYGYTF
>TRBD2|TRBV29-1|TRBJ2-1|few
TGCAGCGTCCTTGGTGGGGCTAGCGGTTCCTACAATGAGCAGTTCTTC
CSVLGGASGSYNEQFF
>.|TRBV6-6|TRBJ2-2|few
TGTGCCAGCAGTAGACAGAACACCGGGGAGCTGTTTTTT
CASSRQNTGELFF
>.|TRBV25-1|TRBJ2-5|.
TGTGCCAGCACCCGAACGGATAAAGAGACCCAGTACTTC
CASTRTDKETQYF
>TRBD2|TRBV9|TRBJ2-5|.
TGTGCCAGCAGCGCCCAGACTAGCGGGAGGGCCTCTCAAGAGACCCAGTACTTC
CASSAQTSGRASQETQYF
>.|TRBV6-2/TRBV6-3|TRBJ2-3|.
TGTGCCAGCGGGGCGGCTGGTAGCGGCAATACGCAGTATTTT
CASGAAGSGNTQYF
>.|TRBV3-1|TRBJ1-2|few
TGTGCCAGCAGCCGGAAGGGAGGGGGGAAGGACTATGGCTACACCTTC
CASSRKGGGKDYGYTF
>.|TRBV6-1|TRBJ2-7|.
TGTGCCTGCAGTGCGCTTACCTCCTACGAGCAGTACTTC
CACSALTSYEQYF
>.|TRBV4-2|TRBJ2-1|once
TGTGCCAGCAGCCCTAGGGGAGCGAGTGAGCAGTTCTTC
CASSPRGASEQFF
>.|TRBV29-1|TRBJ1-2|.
TGCAGCGTTGAAGTTGAAGGACGGATCGGGGGCTACACCTTC
CSVEVEGRIGGYTF
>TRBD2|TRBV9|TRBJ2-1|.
TGTGCCAGCAGCGCGAGCCCCCTGGGGGGGTACAATGAGCAGTTCTTC
CASSASPLGGYNEQFF
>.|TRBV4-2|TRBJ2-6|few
TGTGCCAGCAGCCACCGGGACACTAAAGCTGGGGCCAACGTCCTGACTTTC
CASSHRDTKAGANVLTF
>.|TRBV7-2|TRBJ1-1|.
TGTGCCAGCAGCCCTTTAGCGATGAACACTGAAGCTTTCTTT
CASSPLAMNTEAFF
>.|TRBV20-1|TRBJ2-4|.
TGCAGTGCTAGACAGACTAGTTCGAACATTCAGTACTTC
CSARQTSSNIQYF
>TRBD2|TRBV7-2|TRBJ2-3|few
TGTGCCAGCAGCAGACCGGGACTAGCTTCCAGATACGCGTATTTT
CASSRPGLASRYAYF
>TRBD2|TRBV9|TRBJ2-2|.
TGTGCCAGCAGCGTAGTAGCGGGATACACCGGGGAGCTGTTTTTT
CASSVVAGYTGELFF